This T cell receptor (beta chain) originates from a study of T cell responses to AZD1222 COVID-19 vaccine. Looking at the study overall: Whether given at about 4 or about 12 weeks, second doses were pooled. Study-level findings and limits: Dominant CD4 TCR responses targeted spike regions 160-218 and 743-854.

The CDR3 runs 12 residues. Between the trimmed V and J ends, which lost 5 bases and 5 bases, there was a span of 9 bases. Germline V gene sequence: CDR1 KGHSH, CDR2 LQKENI. As to this clone: Its specificity is not known.

The assay was immunoSEQ multiplex PCR, and TCRdb's table has in-frame clones only and misses some. The sample includes 100,000 to 150,000 clones, about nine tenths seen only once; the top ten take 6.3%. This receptor was identified in an adult in good health. The V and J genes are TRBV18 and TRBJ2-5, with D perhaps being TRBD1 or TRBD2 (5 bases each). Specimen: peripheral blood, collected on day 0 of AZD1222 vaccination. Here the CDR3 reads CASSNWGETQYF. CDR3 in DNA: TGTGCCAGCTCAAACTGGGGGGAGACCCAGTACTTC.